This T cell receptor beta chain emerged from a study of identical twins. Study-wide results and limits: For zero-insertion analyses, partial confounding could come from invariant MAIT and iNKT cells. Some out-of-frame alpha sequences were shared by twins, and these showed excess low generation probability.

Among all donors, each was a healthy Caucasian. Concerning this clonotype itself: Its antigen is undetermined.

Template switching (which added a universal primer site) was used, and cDNA carried unique molecular identifiers. TCRdb re-called the 5' RACE reads through MiXCR, storing one row per CDR3 protein. The sample yields around 370,000 distinct CDR3 sequences, about 10% seen once. The TCR sequence derives from a woman aged 45 to 65 in good health. Sequenced material: naive T cells sorted from blood.

CDR3 amino acids: CASSSHGGPYEQYF. The CDR3, as DNA: TGCGCCAGCAGCTCGCACGGGGGGCCCTACGAGCAGTACTTC. The chain links TRBV5-1 to TRBJ2-7, with D possibly TRBD2 on 7 matching bases. Trimming left V 3 bases short and J 2 bases short, with 12 bases between. Germline V lookup: CDR1 SGHRS, CDR2 YFSETQ. The CDR3 runs to 14 residues.